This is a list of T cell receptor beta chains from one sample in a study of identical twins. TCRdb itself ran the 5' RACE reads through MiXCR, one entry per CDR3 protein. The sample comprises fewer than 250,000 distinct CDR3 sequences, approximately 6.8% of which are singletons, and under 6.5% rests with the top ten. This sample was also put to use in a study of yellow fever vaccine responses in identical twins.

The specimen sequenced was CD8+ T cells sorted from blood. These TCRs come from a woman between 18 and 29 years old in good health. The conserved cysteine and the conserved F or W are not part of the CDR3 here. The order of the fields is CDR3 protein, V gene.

CDR3aa: ASSDGTDDNNEQF
v_gene: TRBV7-9

CDR3aa: AISESGGRQETQY
v_gene: TRBV10-3

CDR3aa: ASSLDADNEGGKDNEQF
v_gene: TRBV5-1

CDR3aa: ASSLVLAGDWETQY
v_gene: TRBV12-3/TRBV12-4

CDR3aa: ASSQRTSGGVLNIQY
v_gene: TRBV6-1

CDR3aa: ASSLPSQEDEETQY
v_gene: TRBV3-1

CDR3aa: ASSLALLSDEQF
v_gene: TRBV7-9

CDR3aa: ASSTTPGGLWAQH
v_gene: TRBV19

CDR3aa: SVEGHLYGYT
v_gene: TRBV29-1

CDR3aa: ASSVRLAQTYNEQF
v_gene: TRBV13

CDR3aa: ASSAGTSGNSMETQY
v_gene: TRBV7-9

CDR3aa: ASSFSGEELF
v_gene: TRBV7-9

CDR3aa: ASSLATDLNEQY
v_gene: TRBV5-1

CDR3aa: ASSLRAGGTTYEQY
v_gene: TRBV27

CDR3aa: ASSRGLGSSNEQF
v_gene: TRBV7-6

CDR3aa: ASNDTSGDQVETQY
v_gene: TRBV21-1

CDR3aa: SASRQPQH
v_gene: TRBV20-1

CDR3aa: ASSFLAESSYNEQF
v_gene: TRBV14

CDR3aa: ASSLGHRSEQY
v_gene: TRBV27

CDR3aa: ASSLERQTI
v_gene: TRBV7-9

CDR3aa: ASRQVSSYEQY
v_gene: TRBV2

CDR3aa: ASGLDGDGTEAF
v_gene: TRBV12-5

CDR3aa: ASSYGRFQLAGELF
v_gene: TRBV7-9

CDR3aa: ASSRGGRLSEQY
v_gene: TRBV27

CDR3aa: ASSFLEFRNEQF
v_gene: TRBV9

CDR3aa: ASSAGQGNTIY
v_gene: TRBV12-3/TRBV12-4

CDR3aa: ASSLGTRGSYNEQF
v_gene: TRBV27

CDR3aa: SARTGSSYEQY
v_gene: TRBV20-1

CDR3aa: ASSEPGTGGTGELF
v_gene: TRBV6-4

CDR3aa: ASSLGLAGSEQY
v_gene: TRBV13

CDR3aa: ASSVGQGSAGELF
v_gene: TRBV6-1

CDR3aa: ASSLGGAGETQY
v_gene: TRBV12-3/TRBV12-4

CDR3aa: SARDMLGGGVRAENEQF
v_gene: TRBV20-1

CDR3aa: ASSRGLAGETQY
v_gene: TRBV12-3/TRBV12-4

CDR3aa: ASSLASGSYGYT
v_gene: TRBV7-9

CDR3aa: ASSRGPSNQETQY
v_gene: TRBV4-1

CDR3aa: ASSQERALDRVRGGRRYEQY
v_gene: TRBV3-1

CDR3aa: ASSWTRGTPDTQY
v_gene: TRBV2

CDR3aa: ASSLGTSGRSEQF
v_gene: TRBV7-6

CDR3aa: ASSLGKGQVYEQY
v_gene: TRBV7-6

CDR3aa: SASQGEPGANVLT
v_gene: TRBV20-1